A single sample gave rise to the 11 T cell receptor beta chains below, sequenced in a study of T cell responses to AZD1222 COVID-19 vaccine. The protocol was immunoSEQ multiplex PCR, while the TCRdb copy is restricted to in-frame clones and leaves out a portion. The data show around 130,000 clones, approximately 91% seen once. Sequenced material: peripheral blood, taken 28 days after the second AZD1222 dose. The receptors come from an adult who received the AZD1222 COVID-19 vaccine.

The genes are TRBV4-2 and TRBJ1-4; D remains unclear. The CDR3 is 16 residues long. V shed 0 bases and J shed 7 bases, with 15 bases lying between them. Germline CDR1 and CDR2: LGHNA and YNFKEQ. CDR3 region: CASSQDPRPDREKLFF. CDR3 nucleotide sequence: TGTGCCAGCAGCCAAGATCCCAGGCCCGATCGTGAAAAACTGTTTTTT.

V usage is TRBV6-1 and J usage is TRBJ1-1; D not resolved. In germline, CDR1 is MNHNS, CDR2 SASEGT. This CDR3 is 16 amino acids long. Trimming stripped 2 bases from V and 0 bases from J, with 13 bases between. The CDR3 coding sequence is TGTGCCAGCAGTGAATTAGGATTTTTTATGAACACTGAAGCTTTCTTT. It is translated as CASSELGFFMNTEAFF.

This clone was counted between two and nine times. The genes are TRBV19 and TRBJ1-2; D is uncertain. CDR3 length: 12 amino acids. The V gene's germline CDR1 is LNHDA and CDR2 SQIVND (reference sequence). V dropped 5 bases and J dropped 8 bases, with 12 bases sitting between them. This CDR3 reads CASSFDKKGYTF. DNA for the CDR3: TGTGCCAGTAGTTTCGACAAGAAAGGCTACACCTTC.

The chain employs TRBV5-1 and TRBJ1-6; D ambiguous. V was clipped by 0 bases and J by 5 bases, with 12 bases between them. Germline V gene data show CDR1 as SGHRS and CDR2 as YFSETQ. The CDR3 has 16 residues. CDR3 in amino acids: CASSLGAGLNNSPLHF. The CDR3 region has the DNA TGCGCCAGCAGCTTGGGCGCAGGTCTCAATAATTCACCCCTCCACTTT.

V gene TRBV11-2 combines with J gene TRBJ1-2; D is perhaps TRBD1 (6 bases). Trimming removed 3 bases from V and 3 bases from J, with 14 bases in between. This CDR3 is 15 amino acids long. Per germline, CDR1 SGHAT and CDR2 FQNNGV. The CDR3 DNA is TGTGCCAGCAGCTTGGGCAGGGGTGTGTACTATGGCTACACCTTC. This codes for CASSLGRGVYYGYTF.

The chain uses TRBV5-1 and TRBJ2-5; 7 bases map to TRBD1. The CDR3 has 15 residues. CDR1 and CDR2 (germline): SGHRS, YFSETQ. V dropped 2 bases and J dropped 5; count of bases not matched to a gene: 9. The CDR3: CASSLSQGVEETQYF. The CDR3 DNA sequence: TGCGCCAGCAGCTTAAGCCAGGGGGTTGAGGAGACCCAGTACTTC.

This chain uses TRBV6-1 with TRBJ2-3; 11 bases line up with TRBD1. Germline V gene data show CDR1 as MNHNS and CDR2 as SASEGT. The ends lost 4 bases at V and 2 bases at J; junction bases unmatched: 5. The CDR3 consists of 16 residues. Here the CDR3 DNA reads TGTGCCAGCAGTGGGGGACAGGGGGTGGTCACAGATACGCAGTATTTT. It translates to CASSGGQGVVTDTQYF.

The chain couples TRBV24-1 to TRBJ2-7; tentative D call: TRBD1 (5 bases). This CDR3 has 12 amino acids. Germline V lookup: CDR1 KGHDR, CDR2 SFDVKD. The ends were cut back, 0 bases at V and 8 bases at J, with 7 bases in the middle. The CDR3 protein is CATSDLEDKQYF. Here the CDR3 DNA reads TGTGCCACCAGTGATTTGGAGGACAAGCAGTACTTC.

This clone was detected only a few times. The chain couples TRBV19 to TRBJ2-7; possibly TRBD1 for D (5 bases). Germline loops: CDR1 LNHDA, CDR2 SQIVND (reference sequence). The CDR3 is 13 amino acids. V was clipped by 11 bases and J by 0 bases, with 14 bases between them. CDR3 region: CASTSTGSYEQYF. DNA of the CDR3: TGTGCCTCAACCTCCACAGGCTCCTACGAGCAGTACTTC.

The sample holds one count of this clone. CDR3 nucleotide sequence: TGTGCCTGGAGAAGGGCAGATAACTATGGCTACACCTTC. It translates to CAWRRADNYGYTF. The J gene is TRBJ1-2, the V gene TRBV30; unclear D gene. The ends were cut back, 3 bases at V and 1 base at J, with 9 bases in the middle. Germline V gene lookup returns CDR1 GTSNPN and CDR2 SVGIG (reference sequence). The CDR3 runs to 13 residues.

This chain uses TRBV11-2 with TRBJ2-1; tentative D call: TRBD1 (5 bases). Trimming pared 1 base from V and 10 bases from J, leaving 14 bases between. The CDR3 has 14 amino acids. The germline V gene has CDR1 SGHAT and CDR2 FQNNGV. DNA for the CDR3: TGTGCCAGCAGCTTAGGGCAGGGTGGTGGCGAGCAGTTCTTC. It is translated as CASSLGQGGGEQFF. The full variable domain, in which reference TRBV11-2 and TRBJ2-1 provide the parts outside the CDR3, is EAGVAQSPRYKIIEKRQSVAFWCNPISGHATLYWYQQILGQGPKLLIQFQNNGVVDDSQLPKDRFSAERLKGVDSTLKIQPAKLEDSAVYLCASSLGQGGGEQFFGPGTRLTVL.